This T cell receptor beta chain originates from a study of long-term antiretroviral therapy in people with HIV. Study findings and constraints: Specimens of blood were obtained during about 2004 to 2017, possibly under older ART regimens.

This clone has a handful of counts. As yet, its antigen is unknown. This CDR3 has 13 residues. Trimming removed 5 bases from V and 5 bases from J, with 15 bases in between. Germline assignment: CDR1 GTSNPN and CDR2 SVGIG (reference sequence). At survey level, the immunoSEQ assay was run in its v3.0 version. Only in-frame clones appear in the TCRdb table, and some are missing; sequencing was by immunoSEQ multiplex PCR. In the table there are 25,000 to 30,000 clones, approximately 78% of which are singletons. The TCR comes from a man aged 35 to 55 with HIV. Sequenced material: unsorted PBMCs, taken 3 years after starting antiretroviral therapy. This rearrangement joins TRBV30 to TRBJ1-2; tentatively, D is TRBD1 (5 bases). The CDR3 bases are TGTGCCTGGGATAGACAGCCTTTTTATGGCTACACCTTC. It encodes CAWDRQPFYGYTF.